This T cell receptor beta chain was identified in a study of blood T cell repertoires in COVID-19. About the study: Spain, Italy and the United States supplied samples that represented acute and convalescent COVID-19.

In the study's own analysis: Nucleated cell number was recorded as an estimate derived from reference gene primer amplification. Some clones are missing from TCRdb's copy, which holds only in-frame ones; the method was immunoSEQ multiplex PCR. Clonal size and the V and J genes are those of that table, whereas D and trimming came from the DNA. The table shows 300,000 or so clones, with approximately 88% occurring only once. This sequence was found in a woman in her twenties or thirties who had recovered from COVID-19. Sequenced input: peripheral blood.

CDR3 bases: TGTGCCAGCAGCGGAGAGCGGATCAGCACAGATACGCAGTATTTT. Translating gives CASSGERISTDTQYF. This chain connects TRBV7-8 to TRBJ2-3; D may be TRBD2 (5 bases). Trimming left V 5 bases short and J 0 bases short, with 12 bases between. Germline V gene lookup returns CDR1 SGHVS and CDR2 FQNEAQ. The length of the CDR3 is 15 residues. Together with reference TRBV7-8 and TRBJ2-3, the CDR3 gives the full variable domain: GAGVSQSPRYKVAKRGQDVALRCDPISGHVSLFWYQQALGQGPEFLTYFQNEAQLDKSGLPSDRFFAERPEGSVSTLKIQRTQQEDSAVYLCASSGERISTDTQYFGPGTRLTVL.